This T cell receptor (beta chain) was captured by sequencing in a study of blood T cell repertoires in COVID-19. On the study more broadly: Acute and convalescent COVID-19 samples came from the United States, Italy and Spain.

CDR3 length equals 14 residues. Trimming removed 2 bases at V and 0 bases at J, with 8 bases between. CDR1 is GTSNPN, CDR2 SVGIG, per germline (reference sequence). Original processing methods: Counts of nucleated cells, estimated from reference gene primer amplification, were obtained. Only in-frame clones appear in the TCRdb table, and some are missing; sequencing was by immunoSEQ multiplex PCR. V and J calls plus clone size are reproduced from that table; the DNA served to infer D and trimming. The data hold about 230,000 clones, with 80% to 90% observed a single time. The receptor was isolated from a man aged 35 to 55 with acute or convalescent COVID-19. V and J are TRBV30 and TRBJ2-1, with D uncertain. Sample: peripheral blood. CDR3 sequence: CAWSTLSSYNEQFF. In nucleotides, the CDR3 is TGTGCCTGGAGTACCCTTAGCTCCTACAATGAGCAGTTCTTC.